The present entry profiles one TCR beta chain with its context. Its antigen is as yet unknown. The entry originates in a study of T cell repertoires in cytomegalovirus infection. Study-wide context: TCR beta signatures that were public indicated CMV infection and matching HLA type.

TCRdb analysed the reads with MiXCR anew, one entry per CDR3 protein. The sample records about 220,000 distinct CDR3 sequences, around two fifths being singletons. The CDR3 spans 16 residues. Trimming pared 0 bases from V and 1 base from J, leaving 12 bases between. Germline lookup yields CDR1 LNHNV and CDR2 YYDKDF (reference sequence). The source was CD8+ T cells from cultured PBMCs, collected from culture after CMV antigen stimulation. The chain carries TRBV15 and TRBJ1-1; possible D gene TRBD1, 6 bases. The TCR originated in a human donor in good health (CMV status not recorded). Some clones in this sample may be carry-over from other donors' samples. The CDR3 nucleotides read TGTGCCACCAGCAGAGATTATAGGGGGACGAACACTGAAGCTTTCTTT. It codes for CATSRDYRGTNTEAFF.